These 17 T cell receptor beta chains originate from one sample sequenced in a study of blood T cell repertoires in COVID-19. Measured with immunoSEQ multiplex PCR; TCRdb has only the in-frame clones, and not every one. The table has about 230,000 clones, around 78% seen once. Sequencing was performed on peripheral blood. Receptor source: a woman in her 70s with active or convalescent COVID-19.

J is TRBJ2-4 and V is TRBV19; TRBD2 matches at 9 bases. After removal of 3 bases from V and 1 base from J, the junction contained 13 bases not matched to a gene. The CDR3 extends over 19 amino acids. Germline V CDR1 and CDR2: LNHDA, SQIVND (reference sequence). As DNA, the CDR3 is TGTGCCAGTAGTATTGGAAGGCTAGCGGGGCCCTGGGCCAAAAACATTCAGTACTTC. The encoded protein is CASSIGRLAGPWAKNIQYF.

V is TRBV7-2 and J is TRBJ2-3; 8 bases agree with TRBD2. Trimming removed 6 bases from V and 4 bases from J; junction bases left unmatched: 9. The germline CDR1 and CDR2 sequences are SGHTA and FQGNSA. This CDR3 has 15 amino acids. This CDR3 is CASSRPPGGSDTQYF. CDR3 sequence (DNA): TGTGCCAGCAGTCGCCCGCCGGGAGGGTCAGATACGCAGTATTTT. The variable domain in full, completed from reference TRBV7-2 and TRBJ2-3, reads GAGVSQSPSNKVTEKGKDVELRCDPISGHTALYWYRQSLGQGLEFLIYFQGNSAPDKSGLPSDRFSAERTGGSVSTLTIQRTQQEDSAVYLCASSRPPGGSDTQYFGPGTRLTVL.

The gene calls are TRBV18 and TRBJ1-2, with a possible D match to TRBD1 (6 bases). The CDR3 runs 14 residues. CDR1 and CDR2 (germline): KGHSH, LQKENI. Between the trimmed V and J ends, which lost 6 bases and 2 bases, there was a span of 13 bases. As DNA, the CDR3 is TGTGCCAGCTCCGACAGGACGGGGAACTATGGCTACACCTTC. Protein sequence: CASSDRTGNYGYTF.

The J gene is TRBJ1-1, the V gene TRBV25-1; a possible D gene is TRBD1 (6 bases). Germline CDR1 MGHDK, CDR2 SYGVNS. V was clipped by 4 bases and J by 3 bases, with 12 bases between them. This CDR3 comprises 14 residues. This chain's CDR3 is CASSGLGGDTEAFF. CDR3 DNA: TGTGCCAGCAGTGGCCTAGGGGGTGACACTGAAGCTTTCTTT.

The chain uses TRBV27 and TRBJ2-7, with 11 bases lining up with TRBD2. The J segment lost 4 bases and the V segment lost 5 bases, leaving 4 bases of the junction unmatched. The length of the CDR3 is 14 residues. Looked up from germline, CDR1 is MNHEY and CDR2 is SMNVEV (reference sequence). The CDR3 sequence is CASSATSGGYEQYF. The CDR3 DNA follows: TGTGCCAGCAGTGCCACTAGCGGGGGTTACGAGCAGTACTTC.

V and J are TRBV5-1 and TRBJ1-5; D remains ambiguous. V lost 0 bases to trimming and J lost 3 bases, with 10 bases between them. CDR1 and CDR2 from the germline V gene are SGHRS and YFSETQ. The CDR3 is 15 residues long. The CDR3 reads CASSLGAGPNQPQHF. CDR3 in DNA: TGCGCCAGCAGCTTGGGGGCTGGGCCCAATCAGCCCCAGCATTTT.

This chain uses TRBV11-2 with TRBJ1-3, with D perhaps TRBD1 (6 bases). Germline-derived CDR1 and CDR2 are SGHAT and FQNNGV. The V end lost 2 bases, the J end lost 0 bases, and 8 bases lay between the germline ends. The CDR3 is 15 amino acids. CDR3 amino acids: CASSLQGSSGNTIYF. CDR3 DNA sequence: TGTGCCAGCAGCTTACAGGGGAGCTCTGGAAACACCATATATTTT.

The chain has TRBV9 and TRBJ2-5; D perhaps matches TRBD2 (6 bases). The V gene lost 4 bases and the J gene lost 2 bases, with 9 bases spanning the gap. The CDR3 sequence is 13 residues long. Germline assignment: CDR1 SGDLS and CDR2 YYNGEE. CDR3 sequence (DNA): TGTGCCAGCAGCCTGAGCGGGCAAGAGACCCAGTACTTC. This translates into CASSLSGQETQYF.

This rearrangement joins TRBV5-6 to TRBJ2-7, with D hard to call. Germline CDR1 reads SGHDT; CDR2 reads YYEEEE. V was cut by 1 base and J by 4 bases, with 3 bases left in between. There are 11 residues in the CDR3. The CDR3 bases are TGTGCCAGCAGCTTGCGGTACGAGCAGTACTTC. Translation gives CASSLRYEQYF.

This chain links TRBV19 with TRBJ2-2; 7 nucleotides align to TRBD1. Per the germline V gene, CDR1 is LNHDA and CDR2 is SQIVND (reference sequence). V trimming: 3 bases; J trimming: 6 bases; junction bases outside the gene matches: 7. This CDR3 spans 15 amino acids. The DNA of the CDR3 is TGTGCCAGTAGTATTTCGGGGCAGGGGGCCGGGGAGCTGTTTTTT. It codes for CASSISGQGAGELFF.

This clone was recorded only once. The chain recombines TRBV7-2 with TRBJ2-1; D perhaps matches TRBD1 (7 bases). Between the trimmed V and J ends, which lost 3 bases and 0 bases, there was a span of 15 bases. Germline CDR1 SGHTA, CDR2 FQGNSA. This CDR3 is 17 amino acids long. The CDR3 region has the DNA TGTGCCAGCAGCTTGGGGCAGGGGGGCCCCTCCTACAATGAGCAGTTCTTC. Its protein product is CASSLGQGGPSYNEQFF.

This chain links TRBV11-2 with TRBJ2-7; D is unresolved. Germline V gives CDR1 SGHAT, CDR2 FQNNGV. V lost 0 bases, J lost 3 bases, and 9 bases lay in between. The CDR3 sequence is 14 residues long. CDR3 loop: CASSLDNLLYEQYF. DNA of the CDR3: TGTGCCAGCAGCTTAGATAATCTTCTCTACGAGCAGTACTTC.

The V call is TRBV30, the J call TRBJ1-2; D remains ambiguous. V gave up 3 bases and J gave up 2 bases, with 10 bases separating them. Germline V lookup: CDR1 GTSNPN, CDR2 SVGIG (reference sequence). There are 13 residues in the CDR3. As DNA, the CDR3 is TGTGCCTGGAGCGAACAGTTAAACTATGGCTACACCTTC. Translating it yields CAWSEQLNYGYTF. The full variable domain, in which reference TRBV30 and TRBJ1-2 provide the parts outside the CDR3, is SQTIHQWPATLVQPVGSPLSLECTVEGTSNPNLYWYRQAAGRGLQLLFYSVGIGQISSEVPQNLSASRPQDRQFILSSKKLLLSDSGFYLCAWSEQLNYGYTFGSGTRLTVV.

The CDR3 DNA follows: TGTGCCAGTAGCGACCTCCGGATAGCGGGGGCCCACCGGGTCGGGGAGCTGTTTTTT. This codes for CASSDLRIAGAHRVGELFF. V is TRBV19 and J is TRBJ2-2; TRBD2 matches 9 bases. CDR3 length: 19 amino acids. Trimming took 6 bases from V and 7 from J; bases not matched to a gene: 21. CDR1 is LNHDA and CDR2 is SQIVND in the germline V gene (reference sequence). The full variable domain, its missing parts supplied by reference TRBV19 and TRBJ2-2, is DGGITQSPKYLFRKEGQNVTLSCEQNLNHDAMYWYRQDPGQGLRLIYYSQIVNDFQKGDIAEGYSVSREKKESFPLTVTSAQKNPTAFYLCASSDLRIAGAHRVGELFFGEGSRLTVL.

This clone was counted a single time. This chain uses TRBV2 with TRBJ1-4; TRBD1 is a possible D gene (6 bases). V was cut by 8 bases and J by 8 bases, with 21 bases left in between. This CDR3 region has 15 residues. The germline V gene has CDR1 SNHLY and CDR2 FYNNEI. CDR3 sequence (DNA): TGTGCCAGCGTCCGGGGGGCGGCAGGGTTGGAAAAACTGTTTTTT. Protein: CASVRGAAGLEKLFF.

The CDR3 sequence is CASSLDSGTGNTIYF. The DNA of the CDR3 is TGCGCCAGCAGCTTGGATTCAGGTACCGGAAACACCATATATTTT. The chain combines TRBV5-1 with TRBJ1-3; D is unresolved. The V gene's germline CDR1 is SGHRS and CDR2 YFSETQ. CDR3 size: 15 residues. Trimming took 0 bases from V and 4 from J, leaving 11 bases between them.

The table lists this clone with a count of one. The chain joins TRBV30 to TRBJ2-5; weak D call: TRBD1 (6 bases). This CDR3 has 12 residues. Trimming left V 3 bases short and J 2 bases short, with 7 bases between. Germline V gene sequence: CDR1 GTSNPN, CDR2 SVGIG (reference sequence). The CDR3 DNA sequence: TGTGCCTGGAGGGACAGTCAAGAGACCCAGTACTTC. Translated: CAWRDSQETQYF.